Detailed here is one T cell receptor (beta chain). Its antigen specificity is not known. No quality values exist for individual bases; no much larger clone is one base distant. The sample comes from a study of blood T cell repertoires in COVID-19 (dated by TCRdb to the early 2020s). Study-level background: Samples from collaborators originated in the United States, Italy and Spain and spanned both the acute and convalescent phases of COVID-19. A de-identified subject ID, COVID-19 status, age in years and sex were almost always included in the sample metadata. The prospective study material was composed of cDNA or gDNA derived from T cells, B-cell-depleted T cells, or PBMCs. The repertoires were made available in a free public database intended to serve as a resource for research on the immune response to SARS-CoV-2. Where available, HLA class I and class II types were taken from metadata supplied by the sample provider and were not determined by assay-based typing. Deeply sampled blood TCRbeta repertoires from subjects exposed to, actively infected with, or recovered from COVID-19 were included in the dataset. Samples came from the ongoing ImmuneRACE study (first 160 participants) plus 1,254 subjects from 6 global collaborators.

Broader findings and caveats from the paper: How much clinical and demographic metadata was included differed by source and by participant, and the metadata was provided uncurated.

TCRbeta CDR3 regions were amplified from genomic DNA using the immunoSEQ Assay, a bias-controlled multiplex PCR. Turning to the authors' computational methods: Nucleated cell counts per sample were estimated from amplification of reference gene primers within the assay. To quantify the absolute abundance of each unique TCRbeta CDR3 rearrangement, sequence reads were collapsed and filtered. For each sample, productive Simpson clonality was calculated as the square root of Simpson's diversity index across productive rearrangements. This is the immuneACCESS table as TCRdb keeps it, with only in-frame sequences that have V and J called. A part of the clones is gone; compared with another copy, unresolved V genes explain less than half, and the rest is unexplained. V, J and clone size are those of that table, while D and trimming were read from the DNA. This sample comprises around 200,000 clones, 85% to 90% of them detected only once. 1.5% to 2% of the sample belongs to the ten largest clones.

Collaborating institutions collected whole blood in K2EDTA tubes following their own protocols. Collaborator samples were shipped for TCRbeta analysis as frozen whole blood, isolated PBMCs, or DNA extracted from either sample type. The CDR3 covers 14 residues, taking in both the cysteine and the phenylalanine. Only the CDR3 part of the read is kept: 42 bases, read in frame from the first base. Trimming costs V 5 bases and J 0 bases, and their ends lie 8 bases apart. According to the germline V gene, CDR1 reads SGDLS and CDR2 reads YYNGEE. Sequenced: peripheral blood. This TCR derives from a man aged 18-30 years with active or convalescent COVID-19. The chain joins TRBV9 to TRBJ2-2; the D gene remains uncertain. CDR3 protein: CASSSTPNTGELFF. DNA sequence: TGTGCCAGCAGTTCGACTCCGAACACCGGGGAGCTGTTTTTT. Supplemented by the reference TRBV9 and TRBJ2-2 proteins around the CDR3, the complete variable domain is DSGVTQTPKHLITATGQRVTLRCSPRSGDLSVYWYQQSLDQGLQFLIQYYNGEERAKGNILERFSAQQFPDLHSELNLSSLELGDSALYFCASSSTPNTGELFFGEGSRLTVL.